This T cell receptor beta chain was sequenced during a study of T cells in Graves' hyperthyroidism and ophthalmopathy. Whole-study results and caveats: Prediction of ophthalmopathy progression came a median around 6.5 months pre-onset.

TCR beta CDR3 regions were amplified from RNA. First-round RT-PCR targeting the TCR CDR3 was performed with the HTBI primer set. TCRdb processed the multiplex PCR reads anew with MiXCR; each CDR3 protein has one entry. The repertoire includes about 590,000 distinct CDR3 sequences, around 14% of them detected once, and around 6.6% sits in the top ten. Trimming removed 7 bases from V and 1 base from J, with 19 bases in between. This CDR3 spans 17 amino acids. Germline lookup yields CDR1 SEHNR and CDR2 FQNEAQ (reference sequence). Comment on this clonotype: As yet, its antigen is unknown.

The origin of this receptor is a woman aged 25 to 39 with Graves' hyperthyroidism. The material sequenced was blood. This chain joins TRBV7-9 and TRBJ2-2; a weak D match, TRBD1 (6 bases). CDR3: CASNHLLGQWNTGELFF. As DNA, the CDR3 is TGTGCCAGCAACCATCTACTAGGACAGTGGAACACCGGGGAGCTGTTTTTT.